This T cell receptor beta chain originates from a study of STAT5B mutations in CD4+ large granular lymphocyte leukemia (dated 2022 in TCRdb). Broadly, across the study: Among the healthy controls, the CDR3 'QG' motif was associated with a particular HLA allele. The study compared the TCRbeta repertoires of patients with CD4+ T-cell large granular lymphocyte leukemia against the TCRbeta repertoires of healthy blood donors. Flow cytometry on FACSCanto II or FACSVerse showed that the purified fractions were more than 95% pure among lymphocytes. Study-wide conclusions, independent of this receptor: The data were not HLA-matched, and the relatively small sample size could explain the higher clonality seen in CD4+ compared with CD8+ T-LGLL. Main leukemic clonotypes were private to each patient, although roughly 25% appeared at low frequency in other patients' non-leukemic repertoires. TRBV06-family usage was enriched among the top patient clones (8/27) compared with healthy controls (2/35). Compared with healthy CD4+ repertoires, CD4-sorted patient repertoires appeared more clonal, and this difference remained even after the putative leukemic clones were removed.

The healthy controls were 35 or so blood donors, and the buffy coats of these donors were supplied by the Finnish Red Cross blood service. All TCR-sequenced material derived from peripheral blood: patient blood samples and healthy donor buffy coats. Ficoll-Hypaque gradient centrifugation was used to isolate peripheral blood mononuclear cells. Magnetic purification was used to isolate CD4+ cells from the buffy coats of the healthy controls. Genomic DNA was extracted using the Gentra Puregene Cell and Tissue kit, and a Qubit 2.0 fluorometer was used to quantify it. Notes on this clone: Its antigen is still unknown. Base qualities are not provided; no much larger clone lies one nucleotide away.

V trim: 5 bases; J trim: 7 bases; unmatched bases: 12. Taken from the germline V gene, the CDR1 and CDR2 loops are SGHAT and FQNNGV. The CDR3 spans 16 residues, from the cysteine through the phenylalanine. CDR3 DNA is the only sequence kept; it has 48 bases, read in frame from the first base. The immunoSEQ assay at survey resolution was applied to genomic DNA for sequencing of TCRbeta rearrangements. As for the authors' bioinformatics: A lowest detectable productive clonotype frequency of 2.59 x 10-5 was observed in the TCR sequencing data. Only productive TCRbeta rearrangements, meaning sequences that were complete and in-frame, were kept for the analyses. Sample clonality was computed as Simpson clonality in the immunoSEQ Analyzer version 3.0. Clones were binned by frequency as very rare, small, medium, large (1-20%) or hyperexpanded (>20%). Generation probabilities were estimated with OLGA 1.2.3, V-gene circos plots were made with VDJtools, specificities were looked up in VDJdb, and CDR3 motifs were identified with GLIPH. In TCRdb, the immuneACCESS table is reduced to in-frame sequences with V and J assigned. These tables do not hold every clone; where another copy was compared, an unresolved V gene accounts for under half, and the others remain unexplained. V and J calls and clone size are as listed in that table; D and trimming were resolved from the DNA. The sample table holds under 50,000 clones, of which 84% were seen once. The leading ten clones occupy 0.3% to 0.4% of the sample.

This receptor chain uses TRBV11-2 and TRBJ2-7, with 12 bases matching TRBD2. The origin of this receptor is a human donor in good health. The specimen was CD4+ T cells from blood buffy coats. CDR3 region: CASSRGLAGRLGEQYF. The DNA sequence follows: TGTGCCAGCAGCCGTGGACTAGCGGGGAGACTAGGAGAGCAGTACTTC.